The rows below give T cell receptor beta chains drawn from one sample of a study of cytomegalovirus exposure and HLA in healthy donors. Produced via immunoSEQ multiplex PCR; TCRdb's table is partial and in-frame only. The sample lists about 93,000 clones, 70% to 85% occurring once. The sequenced sample consisted of PBMCs. The source of these receptors is a man in his fifties or sixties in good health and CMV-seronegative. CDR3s include the opening cysteine and the closing phenylalanine or tryptophan. D genes are given only for firm matches. Clone size, where shown, is once, few, many, or a class for clones that have expanded.

j_gene	d_gene	v_gene	abundance	CDR3nt	CDR3aa
TRBJ2-1	TRBD2	TRBV5-1	.	TGCGCCAGCAGCTTGGGAAGCGGGAGGATCCATGAGCAGTTCTTC	CASSLGSGRIHEQFF
TRBJ1-5	.	TRBV6-5	.	TGTGCCAGCAGCCCCGGAGGGTTCAGCAATCAGCCCCAGCATTTT	CASSPGGFSNQPQHF
TRBJ1-4	TRBD1	TRBV5-1	few	TGCGCCAGCAGCTTAGGGACAGGGTCGGAGAAACTGTTTTTT	CASSLGTGSEKLFF
TRBJ2-5	TRBD2	TRBV5-4	.	TGTGCCAGCAGCCCCTCCAACTTAGCGGGCCAAGAGACCCAGTACTTC	CASSPSNLAGQETQYF
TRBJ2-5	.	TRBV5-1	once	TGCGCCAGCAGCTTGGCCGCCAGGGGCGAAGAGACCCAGTACTTC	CASSLAARGEETQYF
TRBJ1-6	TRBD1	TRBV30	.	TGTGCCTGGGCGGACTGGACAGGCGGATTTTCGTCCCTCCACTTT	CAWADWTGGFSSLHF
TRBJ1-2	TRBD1	TRBV6-4	.	TGTGCCAGCAGTGAAGGGACAGGGGGCTACTATGGCTACACCTTC	CASSEGTGGYYGYTF
TRBJ1-1	.	TRBV18	.	TGTGCCAGCTCACAATTGAGCACTGAAGCTTTCTTT	CASSQLSTEAFF
TRBJ1-2	TRBD1	TRBV27	few	TGTGCCAGCAGTCGCCACCTACAGGGGAGTAACTATGGCTACACCTTC	CASSRHLQGSNYGYTF
TRBJ2-3	TRBD2	TRBV28	.	TGTGCCAGCAGTTTACACATGACGAGCGGGGAAAGCACAGATACGCAGTATTTT	CASSLHMTSGESTDTQYF
TRBJ2-1	.	TRBV28	.	TGTGCCAGCAGGGGAGCGGATTACAATGAGCAGTTCTTC	CASRGADYNEQFF
TRBJ2-7	TRBD1	TRBV7-2	.	TGTGCCAGCAGCTTAGATACAGGGGACGACGAGCAGTACTTC	CASSLDTGDDEQYF
TRBJ1-2	TRBD1	TRBV5-6	.	TGTGCCAGCAGCTCTAGGGACAGGGACCCCTATGGCTACACCTTC	CASSSRDRDPYGYTF
TRBJ2-1	TRBD1	TRBV5-4	.	TGTGCCAGCAGCACCGGACAGGGGGACTACAATGAGCAGTTCTTC	CASSTGQGDYNEQFF
TRBJ2-7	TRBD1	TRBV27	once	TGTGCCAGCAGTTACGGACAGGGGAACGAGCAGTACTTC	CASSYGQGNEQYF
TRBJ2-2	.	TRBV28	.	TGTGCCAGCAGTCCGGGGATGAACACCGGGGAGCTGTTTTTT	CASSPGMNTGELFF
TRBJ2-7	.	TRBV6-1	.	TGTGCCAGCAGTGAACTGGCCGGAGCCTTCTACGAGCAGTACTTC	CASSELAGAFYEQYF
TRBJ2-7	TRBD2	TRBV7-8	.	TGTGCCAGCAACACTCTAGCGGGCTACGAGCAGTACTTC	CASNTLAGYEQYF
TRBJ1-1	TRBD1	TRBV5-4	.	TGTGCCAGCAGCTTTGACAGGGGGCTAGGGAACACTGAAGCTTTCTTT	CASSFDRGLGNTEAFF
TRBJ2-5	TRBD1	TRBV6-5	.	TGTGCCAGCAGTACCGGGACAGGCCGCGCAGGGCAGTACTTC	CASSTGTGRAGQYF
TRBJ2-3	TRBD2	TRBV10-3	.	TGTGCCATCAGTGATACGCGGGAGACCGCAGATACGCAGTATTTT	CAISDTRETADTQYF
TRBJ1-1	.	TRBV5-4	.	TGTGCCAGCAGCTTCTGGGAACAGGAGAACACTGAAGCTTTCTTT	CASSFWEQENTEAFF
TRBJ2-7	TRBD2	TRBV7-9	.	TGTGCCAGCAGCCCCCGGGAGGGGTACGAGCAGTACTTC	CASSPREGYEQYF
TRBJ2-7	TRBD2	TRBV7-8	.	TGTGCCAGCAGCTCAATAGCGGGATTAGACGAGCAGTACTTC	CASSSIAGLDEQYF
TRBJ1-5	.	TRBV28	.	TGTGCCAGCAGTTTACAGATTCAGCCCCAGCATTTT	CASSLQIQPQHF
TRBJ2-3	.	TRBV5-5	once	TGTGCCAGCAGCTTCCTTTTCGGGGTCACAGATACGCAGTATTTT	CASSFLFGVTDTQYF
TRBJ2-7	TRBD1	TRBV7-9	.	TGTTCCAGCAGCTTGGGGACAGGGGGCGAGCAGTACTTC	CSSSLGTGGEQYF
TRBJ1-2	.	TRBV5-6	.	TGTGCCAGCAGCCGGATAGATTCACGGGGAATGGATGGCTACACCTTC	CASSRIDSRGMDGYTF
TRBJ1-2	.	TRBV28	.	TGTGCCAGCAGCAGTTCTAACTATGGCTACACCTTC	CASSSSNYGYTF
TRBJ2-7	TRBD2	TRBV28	.	TGTGCCAGCAGTACCGGGACTAGGGTATCCTACGAGCAGTACTTC	CASSTGTRVSYEQYF
TRBJ1-4	.	TRBV7-9	.	TGTGCCAGCAGCTTAGAGGGGGGGGCCGATGAAAAACTGTTTTTT	CASSLEGGADEKLFF
TRBJ2-1	TRBD1	TRBV4-1	.	TGCGCCAGCAGCCAAGATGAGGGGGCCCCCGGGTTCTTC	CASSQDEGAPGFF
TRBJ2-2	TRBD2	TRBV11-2	.	TGTGCCAGCACTCGGGGGACTAGCGGGAGAGGGGCCGGGGAGCTGTTTTTT	CASTRGTSGRGAGELFF
TRBJ2-3	.	TRBV10-3	.	TGTGCCATCAGTGACCCCCCTGTCGATACGCAGTATTTT	CAISDPPVDTQYF
TRBJ1-2	TRBD1	TRBV27	.	TGTGCCAGCACCTCCAACACGGCAGGGGGATATGGCTACACCTTC	CASTSNTAGGYGYTF
TRBJ2-7	TRBD1	TRBV5-5	.	TGTGCCAGCAGCCCGAGGGGACAGGGGGGTTACGAGCAGTACTTC	CASSPRGQGGYEQYF
TRBJ1-4	.	TRBV4-1	.	TGCGCCAGCAGCCAAGTGGCAAATCCAACTAATGAAAAACTGTTTTTT	CASSQVANPTNEKLFF
TRBJ2-2	TRBD1	TRBV29-1	.	TGCAGCGTTCGGACAGGGGGGGGCACCGGGGAGCTGTTTTTT	CSVRTGGGTGELFF
TRBJ2-1	TRBD2	TRBV6-5	.	TGTGCCAGCAGTTCCGGGACTAGCGGGAGGAATGAGCAGTTCTTC	CASSSGTSGRNEQFF
TRBJ1-1	TRBD1	TRBV15	.	TGTGCCACCAGCAGAGGGACAGGACCGAACACTGAAGCTTTCTTT	CATSRGTGPNTEAFF
TRBJ2-7	.	TRBV9	.	TGTGCCAGCAGCGTAGGAACCCGGTTCTCCTACGAGCAGTACTTC	CASSVGTRFSYEQYF
TRBJ1-1	TRBD1	TRBV13	.	TGTGCCAGCAGCTTAGAGAGGGGGCGCACTGAAGCTTTCTTT	CASSLERGRTEAFF
TRBJ2-6	TRBD2	TRBV7-9	.	TGTGCCAGCAGCTTTCGCGGACTAGCTACCTCTGGGGCCAACGTCCTGACTTTC	CASSFRGLATSGANVLTF
TRBJ1-1	TRBD1	TRBV6-1	.	TGTGCCAGCAGGATGACAGGGCAGGAGACTGAAGCTTTCTTT	CASRMTGQETEAFF
TRBJ2-7	TRBD1	TRBV2	.	TGTGCCAGCCGCCCCGGGACAGACTCCTACGAGCAGTACTTC	CASRPGTDSYEQYF
TRBJ2-4	.	TRBV6-1	.	TGTGCCAGCAGTGAACTAGACAACATTCAGTACTTC	CASSELDNIQYF
TRBJ2-2	.	TRBV7-7	.	TGTGCTAGCAGCTTGAGGGTATCGACCGGGGAGCTGTTTTTT	CASSLRVSTGELFF
TRBJ2-5	.	TRBV5-4	few	TGTGCCAGCAGCTTCGGGAGTTCTGAGACCCAGTACTTC	CASSFGSSETQYF
TRBJ2-7	.	TRBV7-9	.	TGTGCCAGCAGTCCCGGGACATCCTACGAGCAGTACTTC	CASSPGTSYEQYF
TRBJ1-6	.	TRBV4-1	.	TGCGCCAGCAGCCAAGATCAGGGTGTGGACGACTATTCACCCCTCCACTTT	CASSQDQGVDDYSPLHF
TRBJ2-2	TRBD2	TRBV6-5	.	TGTGCCAGCACCTGGGTAGCGGGAGAACCCGGGGAGCTGTTTTTT	CASTWVAGEPGELFF
TRBJ1-2	.	TRBV19	once	TGTGCCAGTAGTCCGGGGGGCTATGGCTACACCTTC	CASSPGGYGYTF
TRBJ2-7	.	TRBV27	.	TGTGCCAGCAGTTTAGGTAGCGGCTCCTACGAGCAGTACTTC	CASSLGSGSYEQYF